This T cell receptor beta chain was sequenced in a study of PD-1 blockade in classical Hodgkin lymphoma. Study-wide background: Every 2 weeks, patients had 3 mg/kg nivolumab intravenously.

The length of the CDR3 is 12 residues. V was shortened by 11 bases and J by 1 base, with 11 bases between the two germline ends. Per germline, CDR1 SNHLY and CDR2 FYNNEI. Assay used: immunoSEQ multiplex PCR; TCRdb lists only in-frame clones, some missing. The sample consists of about 27,000 clones, around 90% of them appearing once. A word on this clone: The antigen is not known.

General study results and limits: Reported findings placed baseline TCR diversity lower in newly diagnosed patients (compared with healthy donors). Repertoire differences lack defined causes, possibly disease activity or prior therapy.

Each patient experienced a relapse that followed autologous stem cell transplantation, and brentuximab vedotin exposure varied. It was by magnetic negative selection that CD8+ T cells were isolated from thawed PBMCs. Classification of best responses gave complete response, partial response or progressive disease. The sample in question was CD8+ T cells from blood, obtained at baseline. The V gene is TRBV2, the J gene TRBJ2-5; tentatively, D is TRBD1 (5 bases). The TCR sequence derives from a human donor with classical Hodgkin lymphoma. In DNA form, the CDR3 reads TGTGCCGGCGACAGCTTCCAAGAGACCCAGTACTTC. Translating gives CAGDSFQETQYF.